Shown below are 28 T cell receptor beta chains from a single sample sequenced in a study of T-cell memory formation after mild COVID-19. TCRdb re-called the 5' RACE reads through MiXCR, storing one row per CDR3 protein. This sample has tens of thousands of distinct CDR3 sequences, with roughly 25% found just once. The sample was PBMCs or a T cell subset sorted from them (not recorded which). These receptors came from a man aged 18-30 years who had mild COVID-19 (a few samples of this study predate the infection). Cell type and time point are not known.

This rearrangement joins TRBV20-1 to TRBJ2-1, with 8 bases identical to TRBD2. The CDR3 loop spans 14 amino acids. Germline CDR1 reads DFQATT; CDR2 reads SNEGSKA (reference sequence). V shed 3 bases, J shed 8 bases, and the junction held 9 bases outside the gene matches. CDR3 bases: TGCAGTGCTAGTGGCGGGGGGACACCTGATGAGCAGTTCTTC. Its protein is CSASGGGTPDEQFF.

The chain uses TRBV7-9 and TRBJ2-7; maybe TRBD2 (6 bases). The germline V gene has CDR1 SEHNR and CDR2 FQNEAQ (reference sequence). Trimming pared 3 bases from V and 6 bases from J, leaving 15 bases between. CDR3 length equals 14 residues. The CDR3 here is CASSLGGARSEQYV. CDR3 nucleotide sequence: TGTGCCAGCAGCTTGGGGGGAGCTCGGAGCGAGCAGTACGTC.

This chain joins TRBV5-1 and TRBJ2-3, with D perhaps TRBD1 or TRBD2 (5 bases each). The CDR3 contains 16 residues. The V gene's germline CDR1 is SGHRS and CDR2 YFSETQ. V lost 3 bases to trimming and J lost 3 bases, with 17 bases between them. This CDR3 is CASSSPQGTRTDTQYF. The CDR3 region has the DNA TGCGCCAGCAGCTCCCCCCAAGGGACGAGGACAGATACGCAGTATTTT.

This clonotype came up a few times. The chain couples TRBV12-3 or TRBV12-4 to TRBJ2-3; 7 nucleotides match TRBD2. The V segment lost 2 bases and the J segment 1 base; nucleotides outside the gene matches: 0. The CDR3 runs 14 residues. DNA of the CDR3: TGTGCCAGCAGTTTACTAGCGGGCACAGATACGCAGTATTTT. Translated, it gives CASSLLAGTDTQYF.

This clonotype has more than one count but fewer than ten. V usage is TRBV7-9 and J usage is TRBJ2-1, with a possible D match to TRBD2 (6 bases). CDR3 length: 14 amino acids. Germline CDR1 and CDR2: SEHNR and FQNEAQ (reference sequence). Deletions cut 6 bases from V and 1 base from J, with 10 bases between. The CDR3 nucleotides read TGTGCCAGCAGTACGGCGGGGTCCTACAATGAGCAGTTCTTC. It specifies CASSTAGSYNEQFF.

The gene calls are TRBV4-3 and TRBJ2-1; D is unresolved. The CDR3 is 14 amino acids. V shed 1 base and J shed 6 bases, with 10 bases lying between them. The V gene's germline CDR1 is LGHNA and CDR2 YSLEER. The CDR3 is CASSQVITANEQFF. CDR3 DNA sequence: TGCGCCAGCAGCCAAGTCATCACCGCCAATGAGCAGTTCTTC.

J is TRBJ2-7 and V is TRBV6-1; TRBD2 is a possible D gene (5 bases). Germline V gives CDR1 MNHNS, CDR2 SASEGT. The CDR3 totals 14 residues. Trimming left V 3 bases short and J 1 base short, with 10 bases between. The chain's CDR3 is CASSDIRRSYEQYF. The CDR3 nucleotides are TGTGCCAGCAGTGATATCAGGAGGTCCTACGAGCAGTACTTC.

CDR3 protein: CASSTGAHEQYV. The CDR3 DNA is TGTGCCAGCAGTACAGGAGCGCACGAGCAGTACGTC. This chain links TRBV6-2 or TRBV6-3 with TRBJ2-7; a weak D match, TRBD1 (5 bases). V was clipped by 5 bases and J by 5 bases, with 10 bases between them. The CDR3 runs 12 residues. The germline V gene encodes CDR1 MNHEY and CDR2 SVGEGT.

This chain joins TRBV12-3 or TRBV12-4 and TRBJ1-1, with D tentatively TRBD1 (6 bases). This CDR3 contains 16 residues. Trimming pared 6 bases from V and 3 bases from J, leaving 20 bases between. The CDR3 region is CASSPKGVTFDTEAFF. CDR3 DNA: TGTGCCAGCAGCCCGAAGGGGGTGACCTTTGACACTGAAGCTTTCTTT.

This clonotype was detected many times. This chain links TRBV6-4 with TRBJ2-5; 9 bases align to TRBD2. The trim removed 5 bases at V and 5 bases at J, leaving 9 bases unmatched. CDR1 and CDR2 (germline): MRHNA, SNTAGT. The CDR3 loop spans 15 amino acids. This CDR3 reads CASSLIAGAGETQYF. In DNA form, the CDR3 reads TGTGCCAGCAGTCTTATAGCGGGGGCCGGGGAGACCCAGTACTTC.

The chain carries TRBV9 and TRBJ1-6; D possibly corresponds to TRBD1 (6 bases). CDR1 is SGDLS and CDR2 is YYNGEE in the germline V gene. V was cut by 4 bases and J by 10 bases, with 15 bases left in between. The CDR3 extends over 14 amino acids. The CDR3 coding sequence is TGTGCCAGCAGCCCTTGGGGGGCAGGATCACCCCTCCACTTT. Its protein is CASSPWGAGSPLHF. The variable domain in full, with the rest retrieved from reference TRBV9 and TRBJ1-6, is DSGVTQTPKHLITATGQRVTLRCSPRSGDLSVYWYQQSLDQGLQFLIQYYNGEERAKGNILERFSAQQFPDLHSELNLSSLELGDSALYFCASSPWGAGSPLHFGNGTRLTVT.

V is TRBV12-3 or TRBV12-4 and J is TRBJ2-3; D possibly corresponds to TRBD2 (5 bases). The CDR3 totals 15 residues. V lost 6 bases to trimming and J lost 1 base, with 14 bases between them. CDR3 DNA: TGTGCCAGCAGCCGAACACTAGACCGCACAGATACGCAGTATTTT. Its protein product is CASSRTLDRTDTQYF.

This clonotype was seen just once. J is TRBJ2-3 and V is TRBV9; D could derive from TRBD1 or TRBD2 (5 bases each). V lost 2 bases, J lost 3 bases, and 19 bases lay in between. This CDR3 is 17 amino acids long. The germline V gene has CDR1 SGDLS and CDR2 YYNGEE. The CDR3 loop is CASSVGESGLGTDTQYF. The CDR3, as DNA: TGTGCCAGCAGCGTGGGGGAAAGCGGTCTGGGAACAGATACGCAGTATTTT. Filled out from reference TRBV9 and TRBJ2-3, the complete variable domain reads DSGVTQTPKHLITATGQRVTLRCSPRSGDLSVYWYQQSLDQGLQFLIQYYNGEERAKGNILERFSAQQFPDLHSELNLSSLELGDSALYFCASSVGESGLGTDTQYFGPGTRLTVL.

The rearrangement uses TRBV5-6 and TRBJ1-2; D not resolved. Trimming pared 0 bases from V and 6 bases from J, leaving 9 bases between. Per the germline V gene, CDR1 is SGHDT and CDR2 is YYEEEE. CDR3 length: 13 residues. The CDR3 is CASSLGNMHGYTF. In nucleotides, the CDR3 is TGTGCCAGCAGCTTGGGTAACATGCATGGCTACACCTTC.

CDR3 residues: CASSLWAQGEAFF. CDR3 nucleotides: TGTGCCAGCAGCTTATGGGCGCAGGGGGAAGCTTTCTTT. The rearrangement uses TRBV11-2 and TRBJ1-1; tentatively, D is TRBD1 (6 bases). V dropped 2 bases and J dropped 8 bases, with 12 bases sitting between them. The CDR3 is 13 residues long. CDR1 and CDR2 from the germline V gene are SGHAT and FQNNGV.

This clonotype was counted a single time. The chain links TRBV6-1 to TRBJ1-2; possibly TRBD1 for D (5 bases). Germline V CDR1 and CDR2: MNHNS, SASEGT. This CDR3 has 15 residues. Trimming cost V 1 base and J 0 bases, with 9 bases left between them. CDR3 nucleotides: TGTGCCAGCAGTGAAGTCAGGGCGCCTAACTATGGCTACACCTTC. Protein sequence: CASSEVRAPNYGYTF.

V gene TRBV6-2 or TRBV6-3 combines with J gene TRBJ2-5; TRBD2 aligns across 10 bases. This CDR3 contains 18 residues. The germline V gene has CDR1 MNHEY and CDR2 SVGEGT. V was clipped by 2 bases and J by 4 bases; unmatched bases: 13. CDR3 sequence reads: CASSYRFQSGGDGETQYF. The DNA of the CDR3 is TGTGCCAGCAGTTACCGCTTCCAGAGCGGGGGGGATGGAGAGACCCAGTACTTC.

The J gene is TRBJ2-4, the V gene TRBV29-1, with D possibly matching TRBD1 (6 bases). The V end was cut by 8 bases, the J end by 3 bases, with 14 bases between. Germline values: CDR1 SQVTM, CDR2 ANQGSEA. This CDR3 is 13 amino acids long. The CDR3 here is CSIHLDSKNIQYF. The CDR3 DNA reads TGCAGCATTCATCTGGACAGCAAAAACATTCAGTACTTC.

CDR3 DNA: TGTGCCAGCAGTGGGGGCCTGGAGACCCAGTACTTC. Its translation: CASSGGLETQYF. The rearrangement joins TRBV11-2 to TRBJ2-5; tentatively, D is TRBD1 (6 bases). The CDR3 is made up of 12 amino acids. In germline, CDR1 is SGHAT, CDR2 FQNNGV. Trimming took off 6 bases at V and 5 bases at J, with 10 bases between the two ends.

This clonotype was seen once. This chain joins TRBV20-1 and TRBJ1-1; tentative D call: TRBD1 (5 bases). This CDR3 has 12 amino acids. Trimming took 3 bases from V and 5 from J, leaving 10 bases between them. Germline CDR1 and CDR2: DFQATT and SNEGSKA (reference sequence). CDR3 protein: CSASREGTEAFF. In DNA form, the CDR3 reads TGCAGTGCTAGCAGGGAGGGGACTGAAGCTTTCTTT.

This clonotype was found a few times. The genes are TRBV2 and TRBJ2-3; D perhaps matches TRBD1 (6 bases). CDR3 length: 13 residues. V was shortened by 8 bases and J by 2 bases, with 11 bases between the two germline ends. CDR1 SNHLY and CDR2 FYNNEI come from the germline V gene. CDR3 sequence: CASRWTATDTQYF. CDR3 nucleotide sequence: TGTGCCAGCCGCTGGACAGCCACAGATACGCAGTATTTT.

The CDR3 nucleotides read TGTGCCAGCTCTTCGGGGGCCAATCAGCCCCAGCATTTT. This gives the protein CASSSGANQPQHF. The rearrangement links TRBV7-9 to TRBJ1-5, with D possibly matching TRBD1 (6 bases). The germline V and J ends were trimmed by 8 bases and 3 bases, with 11 bases remaining between them. Germline CDR1 is SEHNR and CDR2 is FQNEAQ (reference sequence). The CDR3 runs 13 residues.

V is TRBV7-9 and J is TRBJ1-1, with D possibly matching TRBD1 (6 bases). The CDR3 contains 14 residues. Germline V gives CDR1 SEHNR, CDR2 FQNEAQ (reference sequence). The V and J ends lost 5 bases and 1 base respectively, with 11 bases between them. CDR3 sequence reads: CASSPGAGNTEAFF. Here the CDR3 DNA reads TGTGCCAGCAGCCCAGGGGCGGGGAACACTGAAGCTTTCTTT.

J is TRBJ2-3 and V is TRBV4-3; D is unclear. V was cut by 0 bases and J by 3 bases, with 16 bases left in between. Germline assignment: CDR1 LGHNA and CDR2 YSLEER. The CDR3 spans 17 residues. The CDR3 sequence: CASSQDEAATSTDTQYF. CDR3 sequence (DNA): TGCGCCAGCAGCCAAGATGAGGCTGCCACTTCAACAGATACGCAGTATTTT.

The chain employs TRBV7-9 and TRBJ2-7; D uncertain. Germline V lookup: CDR1 SEHNR, CDR2 FQNEAQ (reference sequence). This CDR3 has 12 residues. V dropped 4 bases and J dropped 5 bases, with 9 bases sitting between them. CDR3 in amino acids: CASSSTVDEQYV. In nucleotides, the CDR3 is TGTGCCAGCAGCTCTACGGTGGACGAGCAGTACGTC.

This chain uses TRBV27 with TRBJ2-3, with 10 bases aligning to TRBD1. The CDR3 runs 14 residues. The trim removed 5 bases at V and 9 bases at J, leaving 8 bases unmatched. Germline V gene data show CDR1 as MNHEY and CDR2 as SMNVEV (reference sequence). The CDR3 protein is CASSSGQGGSTQYF. In DNA, the CDR3 is TGTGCCAGCAGTAGTGGACAGGGGGGGTCGACGCAGTATTTT.

V and J are TRBV12-3 or TRBV12-4 and TRBJ2-5; TRBD2 aligns across 9 bases. The length of the CDR3 is 14 residues. The junction had 6 bases not matched to a gene; V was cut back by 6 bases and J by 4 bases. The DNA for the CDR3 is TGTGCCAGCAGAGTGACTAGCGGAGGAGAGACCCAGTACTTC. This gives the protein CASRVTSGGETQYF.

The chain has TRBV4-3 and TRBJ2-1; D remains ambiguous. V lost 0 bases, J lost 0 bases, and 6 bases lay in between. This CDR3 has 15 amino acids. The germline V gene encodes CDR1 LGHNA and CDR2 YSLEER. The CDR3, as DNA: TGCGCCAGCAGCCAAGACTCAAGCTCCTACAATGAGCAGTTCTTC. Its translation is CASSQDSSSYNEQFF.